The 12 T cell receptor beta chains presented below share a single source sample, sequenced in a study of cytomegalovirus exposure and HLA in healthy donors. Primers included in the PCR were 60 Vbeta and 13 Jbeta primers. Method: immunoSEQ multiplex PCR; TCRdb's copy keeps in-frame clones and lacks some. The repertoire has 65,000 to 70,000 clones, 85% to 90% of them found once; the top ten carry about an eighth. The sequencing sample was made of PBMCs. All receptors derive from a woman aged 25 to 39 in good health and CMV-seropositive.

The rearrangement links TRBV11-2 to TRBJ2-1, with TRBD2 identical over 8 bases. V lost 3 bases, J lost 3 bases, and 7 bases stayed unmatched. Germline values: CDR1 SGHAT, CDR2 FQNNGV. The CDR3 totals 16 residues. CDR3 sequence reads: CASSLSRAGVYNEQFF. CDR3 coding DNA: TGTGCCAGCAGCTTGAGTCGAGCGGGAGTCTACAATGAGCAGTTCTTC.

The chain recombines TRBV7-8 with TRBJ2-5; TRBD2 agrees at 10 bases. The J call is in doubt because the DNA end fits TRBJ2-7 better. The CDR3 is 18 residues long. Germline V gene sequence: CDR1 SGHVS, CDR2 FQNEAQ. CDR3 residues: CASSLDPSGSSRWYEQYF. The CDR3 DNA reads TGTGCCAGCAGCTTAGACCCTAGCGGGAGCTCGAGGTGGTACGAGCAGTACTTC.

The V gene is TRBV5-8, the J gene TRBJ1-3; no clear D. Germline-derived CDR1 and CDR2 are SGHTS and YDEGEE. This CDR3 has 13 residues. Trimming left V 2 bases short and J 3 bases short, with 6 bases between. The CDR3 region is CASSLAGGNTIYF. CDR3 bases: TGTGCCAGCAGCTTAGCGGGTGGAAACACCATATATTTT.

The V gene is TRBV11-2, the J gene TRBJ1-2; tentatively, D is TRBD1 (6 bases). This CDR3 is 17 amino acids long. The V and J ends lost 5 bases and 0 bases respectively, with 19 bases between them. CDR1 is SGHAT, CDR2 FQNNGV, per germline. DNA of the CDR3: TGTGCCAGCAGCCAGATAAGGACAGCAATCACTAACTATGGCTACACCTTC. This codes for CASSQIRTAITNYGYTF.

The chain has TRBV9 and TRBJ2-5; the D gene is possibly TRBD2 (5 bases). Trimming left V 4 bases short and J 2 bases short, with 12 bases between. The CDR3 has 14 amino acids. Germline CDR1 is SGDLS and CDR2 is YYNGEE. The CDR3 here is CASSTRRLQETQYF. The CDR3 DNA sequence: TGTGCCAGCAGCACAAGGAGGTTGCAAGAGACCCAGTACTTC.

Only one count was recorded for this clone. The CDR3 coding sequence is TGTGCCACCAGCAGAGGGGGGACAGGTTCGTACGAGCAGTACTTC. Residues: CATSRGGTGSYEQYF. The genes are TRBV15 and TRBJ2-7, with 8 bases fitting TRBD1. V shed 1 base, J shed 4 bases, and the junction held 6 bases outside the gene matches. Germline CDR1 and CDR2: LNHNV and YYDKDF (reference sequence). The CDR3 has 15 residues.

The CDR3 DNA sequence: TGTGCCAGCAGCTTAGTGACTAGCGGGAGGGGGAACACCGGGGAGCTGTTTTTT. Its translation: CASSLVTSGRGNTGELFF. The V call is TRBV7-7, the J call TRBJ2-2; TRBD2 matches 14 bases. The CDR3 runs 18 residues. Germline-derived CDR1 and CDR2 are SSHAT and FNYEAQ (reference sequence). Trimming at V came to 1 base and at J to 1 base, leaving 2 bases not matched to a gene.

V and J are TRBV5-1 and TRBJ2-3, with 12 bases aligning to TRBD2. Germline values: CDR1 SGHRS, CDR2 YFSETQ. Trimming removed 1 base from V and 1 base from J; junction bases left unmatched: 4. The CDR3 totals 17 residues. The CDR3 DNA reads as TGCGCCAGCAGCTTGACGGCTAGCGGGAGGGGCACAGATACGCAGTATTTT. Translating it yields CASSLTASGRGTDTQYF.

The V and J genes are TRBV14 and TRBJ2-7; D uncertain. V shed 4 bases and J shed 0 bases, with 16 bases lying between them. The CDR3 loop spans 16 amino acids. Per the germline V gene, CDR1 is SGHDN and CDR2 is FVKESK. The CDR3 region has the DNA TGTGCCAGCAGCCGTCACATCCGCGGTAGCTCCTACGAGCAGTACTTC. Translating it yields CASSRHIRGSSYEQYF.

V usage is TRBV27 and J usage is TRBJ2-1; unclear D gene. Germline V lookup: CDR1 MNHEY, CDR2 SMNVEV (reference sequence). The CDR3 extends over 11 amino acids. V lost 7 bases and J 9 bases, leaving 10 bases between the germline ends. CDR3 sequence (DNA): TGTGCCAGCATAGAGTCATTTGAGCAGTTCTTC. Its translation: CASIESFEQFF.

CDR3 DNA sequence: TGTGCCAGCTCACCACGCCCAGGGCGCCTACTGGAGCAGTACTTC. Translated, it gives CASSPRPGRLLEQYF. The chain links TRBV18 to TRBJ2-7, with D maybe TRBD1 (5 bases). The germline gives CDR1 KGHSH, CDR2 LQKENI. The CDR3 is 15 residues long. Trimming took off 1 base at V and 7 bases at J, with 17 bases between the two ends.

The chain employs TRBV28 and TRBJ1-1; D perhaps matches TRBD1 (6 bases). Trimming removed 5 bases at V and 3 bases at J, with 13 bases between. The CDR3 contains 14 residues. Germline CDR1 reads MDHEN; CDR2 reads SYDVKM. This chain's CDR3 is CASSPPDSYTEAFF. The DNA for the CDR3 is TGTGCCAGCAGTCCTCCGGACAGTTACACTGAAGCTTTCTTT. Full variable domain (missing parts from reference TRBV28 and TRBJ1-1): DVKVTQSSRYLVKRTGEKVFLECVQDMDHENMFWYRQDPGLGLRLIYFSYDVKMKEKGDIPEGYSVSREKKERFSLILESASTNQTSMYLCASSPPDSYTEAFFGQGTRLTVV.